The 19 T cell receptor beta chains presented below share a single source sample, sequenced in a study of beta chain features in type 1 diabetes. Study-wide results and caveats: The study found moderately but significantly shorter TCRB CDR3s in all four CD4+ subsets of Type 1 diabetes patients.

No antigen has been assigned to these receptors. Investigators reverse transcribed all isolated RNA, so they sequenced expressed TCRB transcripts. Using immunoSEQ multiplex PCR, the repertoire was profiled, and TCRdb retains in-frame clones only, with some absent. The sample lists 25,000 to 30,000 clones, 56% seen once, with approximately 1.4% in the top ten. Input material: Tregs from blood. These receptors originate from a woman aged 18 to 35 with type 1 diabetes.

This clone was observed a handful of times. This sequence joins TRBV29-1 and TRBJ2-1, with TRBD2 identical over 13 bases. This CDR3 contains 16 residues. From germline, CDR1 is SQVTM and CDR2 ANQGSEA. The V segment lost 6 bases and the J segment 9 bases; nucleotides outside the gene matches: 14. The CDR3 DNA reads TGCAGCGTCCCTATGGGACTAGCGGGATGGGGGGGTGAGCAGTTCTTC. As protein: CSVPMGLAGWGGEQFF.

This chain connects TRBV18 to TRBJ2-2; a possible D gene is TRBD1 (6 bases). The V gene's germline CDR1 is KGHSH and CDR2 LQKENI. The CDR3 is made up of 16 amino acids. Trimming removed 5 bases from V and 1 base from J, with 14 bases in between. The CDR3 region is CASSSTGSQNTGELFF. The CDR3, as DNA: TGTGCCAGCTCATCAACAGGGAGTCAGAACACCGGGGAGCTGTTTTTT.

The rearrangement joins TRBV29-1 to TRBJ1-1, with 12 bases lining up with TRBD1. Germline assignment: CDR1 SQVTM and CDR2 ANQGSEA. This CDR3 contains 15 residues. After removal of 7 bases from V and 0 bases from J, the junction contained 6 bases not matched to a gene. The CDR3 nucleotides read TGCAGCGGAGCTGGGACAGGGGGCGTGAACACTGAAGCTTTCTTT. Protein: CSGAGTGGVNTEAFF.

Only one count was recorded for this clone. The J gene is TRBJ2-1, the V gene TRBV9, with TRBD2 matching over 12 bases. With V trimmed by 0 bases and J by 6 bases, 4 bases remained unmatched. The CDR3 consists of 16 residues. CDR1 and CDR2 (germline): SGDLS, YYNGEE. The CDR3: CASSVGLAGGLNEQFF. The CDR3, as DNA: TGTGCCAGCAGCGTAGGGCTAGCGGGAGGGCTCAATGAGCAGTTCTTC.

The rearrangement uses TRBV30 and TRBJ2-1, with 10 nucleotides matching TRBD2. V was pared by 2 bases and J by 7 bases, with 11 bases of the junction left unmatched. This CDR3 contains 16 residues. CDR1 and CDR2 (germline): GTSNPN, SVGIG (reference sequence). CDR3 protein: CAWSFGWASGRNEQFF. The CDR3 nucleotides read TGTGCCTGGAGTTTCGGTTGGGCTAGCGGGAGAAATGAGCAGTTCTTC.

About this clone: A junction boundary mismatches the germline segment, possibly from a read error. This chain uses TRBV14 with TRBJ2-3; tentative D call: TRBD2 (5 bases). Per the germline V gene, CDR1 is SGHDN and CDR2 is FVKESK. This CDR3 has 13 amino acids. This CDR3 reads CASSQSNRDHSRF. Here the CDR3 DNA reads TGTGCCAGCAGCCAGTCGAACCGGGATCATTCCCGTTTT.

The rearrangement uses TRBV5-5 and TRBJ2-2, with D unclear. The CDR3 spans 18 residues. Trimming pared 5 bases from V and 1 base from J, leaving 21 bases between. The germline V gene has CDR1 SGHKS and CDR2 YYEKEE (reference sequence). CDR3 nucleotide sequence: TGTGCCAGCAGGTCGGGTTTAGGCCTCGCCATGAACACCGGGGAGCTGTTTTTT. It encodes CASRSGLGLAMNTGELFF.

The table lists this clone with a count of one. For the CDR3, the DNA is TGCGCCAGCAGCCCGAGTATGGGCCGGCGGGGCGGGACCGGGGAGCTGTTTTTT. This codes for CASSPSMGRRGGTGELFF. The V gene is TRBV4-1, the J gene TRBJ2-2, with a possible D match to TRBD2 (6 bases). Trimming shortened V by 4 bases and J by 5 bases, and 23 bases separated the two germline ends. This CDR3 comprises 18 residues. Germline lookup yields CDR1 MGHRA and CDR2 YSYEKL.

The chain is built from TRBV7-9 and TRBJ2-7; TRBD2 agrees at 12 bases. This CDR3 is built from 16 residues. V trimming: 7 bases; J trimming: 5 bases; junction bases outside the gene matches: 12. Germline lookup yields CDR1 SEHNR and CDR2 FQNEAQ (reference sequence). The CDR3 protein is CASIREAGLAGHEQYF. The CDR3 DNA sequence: TGTGCCAGCATCAGAGAAGCGGGACTAGCGGGCCACGAGCAGTACTTC.

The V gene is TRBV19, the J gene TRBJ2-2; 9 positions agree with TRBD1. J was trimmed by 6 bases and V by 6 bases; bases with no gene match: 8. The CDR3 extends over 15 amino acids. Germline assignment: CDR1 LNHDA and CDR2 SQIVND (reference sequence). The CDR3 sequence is CASSPPGQGSGELFF. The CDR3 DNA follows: TGTGCCAGTAGCCCACCGGGACAGGGCTCCGGGGAGCTGTTTTTT.

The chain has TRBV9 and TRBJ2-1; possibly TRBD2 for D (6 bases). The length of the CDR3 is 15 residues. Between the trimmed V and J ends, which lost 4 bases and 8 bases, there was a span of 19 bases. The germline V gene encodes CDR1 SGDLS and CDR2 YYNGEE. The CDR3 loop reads CASSLEIGGWDEQFF. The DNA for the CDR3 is TGTGCCAGCAGCTTAGAGATCGGGGGTTGGGATGAGCAGTTCTTC.

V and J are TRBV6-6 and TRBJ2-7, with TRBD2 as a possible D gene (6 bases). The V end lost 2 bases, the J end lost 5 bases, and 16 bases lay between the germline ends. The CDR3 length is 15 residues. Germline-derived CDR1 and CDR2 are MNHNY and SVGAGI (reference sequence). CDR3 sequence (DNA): TGTGCCAGCAGTTACACCCCGACTAGTAGCGACGAGCAGTACTTC. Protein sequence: CASSYTPTSSDEQYF.

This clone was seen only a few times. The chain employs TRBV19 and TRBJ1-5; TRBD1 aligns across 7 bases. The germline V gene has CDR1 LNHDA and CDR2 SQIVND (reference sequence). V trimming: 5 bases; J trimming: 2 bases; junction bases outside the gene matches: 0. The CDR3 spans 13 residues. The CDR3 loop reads CASSDRGNQPQHF. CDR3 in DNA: TGTGCCAGTAGTGACAGGGGCAATCAGCCCCAGCATTTT.

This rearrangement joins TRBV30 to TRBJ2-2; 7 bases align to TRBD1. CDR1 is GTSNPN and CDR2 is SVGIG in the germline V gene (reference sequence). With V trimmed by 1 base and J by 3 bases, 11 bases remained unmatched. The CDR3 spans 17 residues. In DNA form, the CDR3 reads TGTGCCTGGAGTGGACGGGGCCAGGGGGAATACACCGGGGAGCTGTTTTTT. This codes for CAWSGRGQGEYTGELFF.

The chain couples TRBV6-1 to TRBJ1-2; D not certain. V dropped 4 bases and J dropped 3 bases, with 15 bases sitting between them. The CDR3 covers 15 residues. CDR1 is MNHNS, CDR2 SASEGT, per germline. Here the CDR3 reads CASSGSYSPDYGYTF. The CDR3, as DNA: TGTGCCAGCAGTGGATCGTACAGCCCTGACTATGGCTACACCTTC.

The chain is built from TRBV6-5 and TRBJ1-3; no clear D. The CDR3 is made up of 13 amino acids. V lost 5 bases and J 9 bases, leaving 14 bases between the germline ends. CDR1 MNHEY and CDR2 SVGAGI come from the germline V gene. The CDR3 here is CASSPNTGSTIYF. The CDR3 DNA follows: TGTGCCAGCAGTCCTAACACCGGGAGCACCATATATTTT.

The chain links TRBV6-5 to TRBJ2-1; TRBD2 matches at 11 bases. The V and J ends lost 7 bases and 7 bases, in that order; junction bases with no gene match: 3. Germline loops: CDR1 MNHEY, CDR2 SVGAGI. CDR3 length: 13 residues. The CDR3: CASMPSGRNEQFF. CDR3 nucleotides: TGTGCCAGCATGCCTAGCGGGAGGAATGAGCAGTTCTTC.

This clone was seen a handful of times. CDR3 sequence: CASSPGQNYGYTF. The CDR3 DNA reads TGTGCCAGCAGCCCGGGACAGAACTATGGCTACACCTTC. V usage is TRBV7-2 and J usage is TRBJ1-2, with 7 bases aligning to TRBD1. CDR1 and CDR2 from the germline V gene are SGHTA and FQGNSA. This CDR3 is built from 13 residues. J gave up 2 bases and V 5 bases, and 2 bases lay outside the gene matches.

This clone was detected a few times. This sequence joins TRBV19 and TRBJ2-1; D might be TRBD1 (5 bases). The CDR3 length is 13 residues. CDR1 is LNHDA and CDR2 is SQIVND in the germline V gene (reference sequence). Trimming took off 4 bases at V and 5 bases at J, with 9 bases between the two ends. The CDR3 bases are TGTGCCAGTAGTACGACAGTTAACAATGAGCAGTTCTTC. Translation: CASSTTVNNEQFF. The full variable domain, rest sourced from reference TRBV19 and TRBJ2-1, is DGGITQSPKYLFRKEGQNVTLSCEQNLNHDAMYWYRQDPGQGLRLIYYSQIVNDFQKGDIAEGYSVSREKKESFPLTVTSAQKNPTAFYLCASSTTVNNEQFFGPGTRLTVL.